A single sample is the source of the 17 T cell receptor beta chains below, sequenced in a study of blood T cell repertoires in COVID-19. Profiled with immunoSEQ multiplex PCR; TCRdb holds only in-frame clones, not every one. Of around 250,000 clones in the sample, approximately 88% were seen once. Material: PBMCs or T cells enriched from blood (not recorded which). Receptor source: a woman aged 40 to 55 who had been exposed to COVID-19.

V usage is TRBV30 and J usage is TRBJ2-7, with 10 bases identical to TRBD2. The CDR3 runs 13 residues. CDR1 GTSNPN and CDR2 SVGIG come from the germline V gene (reference sequence). CDR3 nucleotide sequence: TGTGCTGTTAGCGGGGGGCTAGTATACGAGCAGTACTTC. This gives the protein CAVSGGLVYEQYF.

This clone has a single count. The chain joins TRBV9 to TRBJ2-7, with 8 nucleotides matching TRBD1. CDR1 SGDLS and CDR2 YYNGEE come from the germline V gene. The trim removed 0 bases at V and 3 bases at J, leaving 5 bases unmatched. The CDR3 has 15 amino acids. For the CDR3, the DNA is TGTGCCAGCAGCGTAGCTACAGGGGGAATCTACGAGCAGTACTTC. This encodes CASSVATGGIYEQYF.

The chain carries TRBV21-1 and TRBJ2-3; the table assigns TRBD2, which was not confirmed against the DNA. TRBV21-1 is assigned pseudogene status. This CDR3 is 16 amino acids long. This CDR3 is CASSKSSGRARDTQYF. CDR3 nucleotides: TGTGCCAGCAGCAAATCTAGCGGGAGGGCCCGAGATACGCAGTATTTT.

The chain has TRBV4-2 and TRBJ2-1; 10 nucleotides agree with TRBD2. Trimming at V came to 0 bases and at J to 8 bases, leaving 13 bases not matched to a gene. Looked up from germline, CDR1 is LGHNA and CDR2 is YNFKEQ. The CDR3 consists of 18 residues. The CDR3 bases are TGTGCCAGCAGCCAAGACCCTCGAGCGGGGGGGCCTGAAGATGAGCAGTTCTTC. Translated, it gives CASSQDPRAGGPEDEQFF.

The rearrangement joins TRBV7-6 to TRBJ1-6, with D perhaps matching TRBD1 (5 bases). Germline-derived CDR1 and CDR2 are SGHVS and FNYEAQ. Trimming removed 0 bases from V and 6 bases from J, with 15 bases in between. This CDR3 contains 17 residues. CDR3 nucleotides: TGTGCCAGCAGCTTAGCAGCCCAGGGCATGGGTAATTCACCCCTCCACTTT. Translated: CASSLAAQGMGNSPLHF.

This chain joins TRBV12-3 or TRBV12-4 and TRBJ2-5; D is undetermined. This CDR3 comprises 13 residues. With 1 base removed from V and 2 bases from J, the gap between germline ends came to 5 bases. DNA of the CDR3: TGTGCCAGCAGTTTAGAATCACAAGAGACCCAGTACTTC. Translating it yields CASSLESQETQYF.

The rearrangement joins TRBV16 to TRBJ2-7; maybe TRBD1 (6 bases). V gave up 0 bases and J gave up 4 bases, with 7 bases separating them. There are 13 residues in the CDR3. Germline values: CDR1 KGHSY, CDR2 FQNENV. This CDR3 reads CASSQSGAYEQYV. CDR3 DNA sequence: TGTGCCAGCAGCCAATCGGGGGCGTACGAGCAGTACGTC.

The chain links TRBV19 to TRBJ1-2; 7 bases map to TRBD1. The CDR3 totals 16 residues. V lost 3 bases and J lost 2; bases outside the gene matches: 9. CDR1 LNHDA and CDR2 SQIVND come from the germline V gene (reference sequence). CDR3 coding DNA: TGTGCCAGTAGTATCGACGGGACAGACAGAAACTATGGCTACACCTTC. Translation gives CASSIDGTDRNYGYTF.

The rearrangement links TRBV7-2 to TRBJ1-1; 8 bases are shared with TRBD1. The CDR3 contains 14 residues. Losses at the gene ends were 2 bases for V and 6 bases for J; bases not matched to a gene: 5. Germline V gene lookup returns CDR1 SGHTA and CDR2 FQGNSA. CDR3 nucleotide sequence: TGTGCCAGCAGCTTAAGCAGGGGGCGACCTGAAGCTTTCTTT. Residues: CASSLSRGRPEAFF.

The V call is TRBV7-9, the J call TRBJ2-2, with TRBD2 matching over 14 bases. Germline assignment: CDR1 SEHNR and CDR2 FQNEAQ (reference sequence). The length of the CDR3 is 18 residues. The trim removed 3 bases at V and 4 bases at J, leaving 7 bases unmatched. CDR3 nucleotide sequence: TGTGCCAGCAGCTTGGAGACTAGCGGGGGGGTTCGCACCGGGGAGCTGTTTTTT. Encoded protein: CASSLETSGGVRTGELFF.

The J gene is TRBJ2-7, the V gene TRBV12-3 or TRBV12-4; weak D call: TRBD1 (6 bases). V dropped 2 bases and J dropped 7 bases, with 12 bases sitting between them. The CDR3 has 13 residues. DNA of the CDR3: TGTGCCAGCAGTTTAATCCGAGGGGGTGAGCAGTACTTC. This encodes CASSLIRGGEQYF.

The V and J genes are TRBV7-3 and TRBJ1-1; 7 bases fit TRBD1. The CDR3 consists of 15 residues. With 5 bases clipped from V and 7 bases from J, the junction kept 13 bases outside the gene matches. The V gene's germline CDR1 is SGHTA and CDR2 FQGTGA. CDR3 loop: CASSPNGDREGEAFF. CDR3 nucleotide sequence: TGTGCCAGCAGCCCAAACGGAGACAGGGAAGGTGAAGCTTTCTTT.

The chain recombines TRBV24-1 with TRBJ2-3, with 11 bases that match TRBD2. CDR3 length equals 15 residues. With V trimmed by 5 bases and J by 1 base, 1 base remained unmatched. Germline assignment: CDR1 KGHDR and CDR2 SFDVKD. CDR3 region: CATSVTSGGTDTQYF. Written as DNA, the CDR3 is TGTGCCACCAGTGTGACTAGCGGGGGCACAGATACGCAGTATTTT.

The genes are TRBV18 and TRBJ2-5; D gene unclear. The CDR3 runs 13 residues. The germline gives CDR1 KGHSH, CDR2 LQKENI. V was trimmed by 2 bases and J by 5 bases, leaving 9 bases between them. This CDR3 is CASSPGSEETQYF. The CDR3 DNA follows: TGTGCCAGCTCACCAGGAAGCGAGGAGACCCAGTACTTC.

Points on this clone: The junction departs from germline at one end; a sequencing error may be responsible. This chain joins TRBV5-1 and TRBJ1-1; weak D call: TRBD1 (6 bases). This CDR3 is 15 amino acids long. Per the germline V gene, CDR1 is SGHRS and CDR2 is YFSETQ. CDR3 in amino acids: CASSLEGGPNTEAFF. The CDR3 DNA sequence: TGTGCCAGCAGCTTGGAAGGGGGACCGAACACTGAAGCTTTCTTT.

The chain links TRBV30 to TRBJ1-3, with 9 bases lining up with TRBD1. After removal of 7 bases from V and 3 bases from J, the junction contained 1 base not matched to a gene. The CDR3 is 12 residues long. The germline CDR1 and CDR2 sequences are GTSNPN and SVGIG (reference sequence). The CDR3 protein is CALDRGGNTIYF. The CDR3 DNA reads TGTGCCTTGGACAGGGGTGGAAACACCATATATTTT.

This clone was picked up a small number of times. V usage is TRBV5-1 and J usage is TRBJ1-4, with D perhaps TRBD1 (6 bases). CDR1 SGHRS and CDR2 YFSETQ come from the germline V gene. V lost 4 bases to trimming and J lost 6 bases, with 16 bases between them. CDR3 length: 15 amino acids. This chain's CDR3 is CASSTWGRWDEKLFF. CDR3 in DNA: TGCGCCAGCAGCACCTGGGGGCGGTGGGATGAAAAACTGTTTTTT.